The 8 T cell receptor beta chains presented below share a single source sample, sequenced in a study of blood T cell repertoires in COVID-19. Measured with immunoSEQ multiplex PCR; TCRdb has only the in-frame clones, and not every one. The data contain about 400,000 clones, roughly 91% of them singletons. Input material: PBMCs or T cells enriched from blood (not recorded which). These receptors were obtained from a woman in her twenties or thirties who had recovered from COVID-19.

J is TRBJ1-1 and V is TRBV18; 8 bases are a match to TRBD1. The CDR3 runs to 14 residues. V shed 3 bases and J 6 bases; nucleotides not matched to a gene: 6. CDR1 and CDR2 (germline): KGHSH, LQKENI. The CDR3 nucleotides read TGTGCCAGCTCACCCGGACAGGGTAATGCTGAAGCTTTCTTT. Its protein product is CASSPGQGNAEAFF.

This clone has only one observation. V gene TRBV11-2 combines with J gene TRBJ2-7; a weak D match, TRBD1 (6 bases). In germline, CDR1 is SGHAT, CDR2 FQNNGV. The CDR3 covers 16 residues. V lost 1 base to trimming and J lost 3 bases, with 16 bases between them. The CDR3 coding sequence is TGTGCCAGCAGCTTAGTCCCACAGGGTGCCCTCTACGAGCAGTACTTC. Translation: CASSLVPQGALYEQYF. The full variable domain, in which reference TRBV11-2 and TRBJ2-7 provide the parts outside the CDR3, is EAGVAQSPRYKIIEKRQSVAFWCNPISGHATLYWYQQILGQGPKLLIQFQNNGVVDDSQLPKDRFSAERLKGVDSTLKIQPAKLEDSAVYLCASSLVPQGALYEQYFGPGTRLTVT.

This clone was seen a single time. This rearrangement joins TRBV6-5 to TRBJ1-1, with TRBD1 matching 8 bases. The V gene's germline CDR1 is MNHEY and CDR2 SVGAGI. The V segment lost 4 bases and the J segment 5 bases; nucleotides outside the gene matches: 9. This CDR3 has 15 residues. As DNA, the CDR3 is TGTGCCAGCAGTTTCCAGGGGGCGGAGTGGACTGAAGCTTTCTTT. It translates to CASSFQGAEWTEAFF.

The chain employs TRBV19 and TRBJ1-2; 7 nucleotides line up with TRBD1. The length of the CDR3 is 16 residues. Unmatched junction bases numbered 13, after V lost 4 bases and J lost 5 bases. From germline, CDR1 is LNHDA and CDR2 SQIVND (reference sequence). DNA of the CDR3: TGTGCCAGTAGTACGCAAAACAACAGGGGACGGTATGGCTACACCTTC. Translation: CASSTQNNRGRYGYTF.

The V and J genes are TRBV28 and TRBJ1-5; 9 nucleotides align to TRBD1. V was clipped by 6 bases and J by 6 bases; unmatched bases: 12. The CDR3 sequence is 16 residues long. In germline, CDR1 is MDHEN, CDR2 SYDVKM. The CDR3 DNA reads TGTGCCAGCAGACTAGGAACAGGGGGCGCGGGTCAGCCCCAGCATTTT. This sequence encodes CASRLGTGGAGQPQHF. The whole variable domain, filled in from reference TRBV28 and TRBJ1-5, reads DVKVTQSSRYLVKRTGEKVFLECVQDMDHENMFWYRQDPGLGLRLIYFSYDVKMKEKGDIPEGYSVSREKKERFSLILESASTNQTSMYLCASRLGTGGAGQPQHFGDGTRLSIL.

The V call is TRBV6-5, the J call TRBJ2-7; TRBD1 aligns across 10 bases. This CDR3 has 15 amino acids. Germline V gives CDR1 MNHEY, CDR2 SVGAGI. V lost 6 bases to trimming and J lost 6 bases; unmatched junction nucleotides: 11. The CDR3 DNA sequence: TGTGCCAGCAGCCCCCCGGGACAGGGGTTTCGCGAGCAGTACTTC. Translating it yields CASSPPGQGFREQYF.

The rearrangement links TRBV7-3 to TRBJ2-7; a possible D gene is TRBD1 (6 bases). Looked up from germline, CDR1 is SGHTA and CDR2 is FQGTGA. The CDR3 is made up of 15 amino acids. V was clipped by 0 bases and J by 3 bases, with 12 bases between them. CDR3 sequence: CASSLTGRGLYEQYF. For the CDR3, the DNA is TGTGCCAGCAGCTTAACCGGCAGGGGTCTCTACGAGCAGTACTTC.

The chain couples TRBV29-1 to TRBJ1-3; 9 positions agree with TRBD1. Germline trimming cut 4 bases from V and 1 base from J; bases unmatched to any gene: 5. CDR3 length: 15 amino acids. The germline V gene encodes CDR1 SQVTM and CDR2 ANQGSEA. The CDR3 nucleotides read TGCAGCGTTGGACAGGGGGATATGTCTGGAAACACCATATATTTT. Translation: CSVGQGDMSGNTIYF.